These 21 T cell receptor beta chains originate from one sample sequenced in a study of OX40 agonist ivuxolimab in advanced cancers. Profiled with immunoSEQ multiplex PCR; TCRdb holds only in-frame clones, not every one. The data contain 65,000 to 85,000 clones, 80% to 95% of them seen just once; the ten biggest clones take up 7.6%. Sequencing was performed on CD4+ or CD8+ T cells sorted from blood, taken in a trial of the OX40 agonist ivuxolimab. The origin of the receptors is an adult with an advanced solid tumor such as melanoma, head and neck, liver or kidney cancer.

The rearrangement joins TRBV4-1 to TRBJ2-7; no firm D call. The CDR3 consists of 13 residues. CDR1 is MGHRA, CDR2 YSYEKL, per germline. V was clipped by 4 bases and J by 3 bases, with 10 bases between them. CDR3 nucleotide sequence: TGCGCCAGCAGCCCCAGCTGGTGCTACGAGCAGTACTTC. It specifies CASSPSWCYEQYF.

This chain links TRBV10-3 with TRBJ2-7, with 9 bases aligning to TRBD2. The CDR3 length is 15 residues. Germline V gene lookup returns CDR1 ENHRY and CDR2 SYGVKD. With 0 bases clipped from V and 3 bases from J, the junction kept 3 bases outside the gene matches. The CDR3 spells CAISESGGGDYEQYF. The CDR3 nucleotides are TGTGCCATCAGTGAGTCGGGCGGGGGGGACTACGAGCAGTACTTC.

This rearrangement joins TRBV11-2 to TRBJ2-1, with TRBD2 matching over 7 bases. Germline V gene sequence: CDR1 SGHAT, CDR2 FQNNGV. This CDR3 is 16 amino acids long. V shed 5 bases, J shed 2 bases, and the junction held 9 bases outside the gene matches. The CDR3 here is CASSPYRGEPYNEQFF. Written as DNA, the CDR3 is TGTGCCAGCAGCCCCTACCGGGGGGAACCCTACAATGAGCAGTTCTTC.

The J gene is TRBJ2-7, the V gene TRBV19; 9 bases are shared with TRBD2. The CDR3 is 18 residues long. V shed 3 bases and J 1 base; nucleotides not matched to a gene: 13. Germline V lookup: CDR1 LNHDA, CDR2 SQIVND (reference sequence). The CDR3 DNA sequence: TGTGCCAGTAGTATTGGGGTAGCGGGGGTTGGATCTTCCTACGAGCAGTACTTC. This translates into CASSIGVAGVGSSYEQYF.

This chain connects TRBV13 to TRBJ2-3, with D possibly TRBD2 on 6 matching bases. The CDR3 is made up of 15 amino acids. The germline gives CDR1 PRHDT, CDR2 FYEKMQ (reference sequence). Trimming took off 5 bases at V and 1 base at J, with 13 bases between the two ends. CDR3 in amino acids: CASSPSGEGTDTQYF. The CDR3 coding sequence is TGTGCCAGCAGCCCCTCGGGGGAGGGCACAGATACGCAGTATTTT.

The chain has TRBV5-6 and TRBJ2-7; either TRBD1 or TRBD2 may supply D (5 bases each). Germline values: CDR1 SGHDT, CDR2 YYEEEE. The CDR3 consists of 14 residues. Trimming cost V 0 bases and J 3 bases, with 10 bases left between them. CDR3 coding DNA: TGTGCCAGCAGCTTGGGGGGACGAGTCTACGAGCAGTACTTC. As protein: CASSLGGRVYEQYF.

CDR3 protein: CAWGTVTYEQYF. CDR3 nucleotide sequence: TGTGCCTGGGGGACGGTGACCTACGAGCAGTACTTC. This chain links TRBV30 with TRBJ2-7; D may match TRBD1 or TRBD2 (5 bases each). The CDR3 is 12 residues long. Per germline, CDR1 GTSNPN and CDR2 SVGIG (reference sequence). The V end was cut by 5 bases, the J end by 2 bases, with 10 bases between.

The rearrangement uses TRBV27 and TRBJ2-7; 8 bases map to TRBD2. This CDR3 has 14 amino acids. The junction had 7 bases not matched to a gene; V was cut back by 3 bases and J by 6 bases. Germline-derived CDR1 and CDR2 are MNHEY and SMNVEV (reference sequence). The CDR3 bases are TGTGCCAGCAGTTTCGCCGGACTAGCAGGCGAGCAGTACTTC. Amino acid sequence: CASSFAGLAGEQYF.

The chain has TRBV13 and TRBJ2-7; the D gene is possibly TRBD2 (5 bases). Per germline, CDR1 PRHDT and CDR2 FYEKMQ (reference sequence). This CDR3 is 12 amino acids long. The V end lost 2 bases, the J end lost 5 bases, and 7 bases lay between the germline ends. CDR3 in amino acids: CASSLSGNEQYF. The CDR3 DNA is TGTGCCAGCAGCTTATCCGGGAACGAGCAGTACTTC. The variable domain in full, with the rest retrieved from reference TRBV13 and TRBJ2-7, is AAGVIQSPRHLIKEKRETATLKCYPIPRHDTVYWYQQGPGQDPQFLISFYEKMQSDKGSIPDRFSAQQFSDYHSELNMSSLELGDSALYFCASSLSGNEQYFGPGTRLTVT.

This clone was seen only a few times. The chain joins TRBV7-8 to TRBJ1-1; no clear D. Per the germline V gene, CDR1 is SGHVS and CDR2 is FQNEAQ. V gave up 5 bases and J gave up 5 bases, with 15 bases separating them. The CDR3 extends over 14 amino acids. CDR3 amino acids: CASSHGSGMTEAFF. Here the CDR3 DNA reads TGTGCCAGCAGCCATGGGTCCGGCATGACTGAAGCTTTCTTT.

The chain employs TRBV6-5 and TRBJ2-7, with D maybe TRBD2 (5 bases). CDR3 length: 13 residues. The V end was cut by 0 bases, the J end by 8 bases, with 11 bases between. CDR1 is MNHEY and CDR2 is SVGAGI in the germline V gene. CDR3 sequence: CASSYSRAVKQYF. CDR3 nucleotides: TGTGCCAGCAGTTACTCGAGGGCGGTCAAGCAGTACTTC.

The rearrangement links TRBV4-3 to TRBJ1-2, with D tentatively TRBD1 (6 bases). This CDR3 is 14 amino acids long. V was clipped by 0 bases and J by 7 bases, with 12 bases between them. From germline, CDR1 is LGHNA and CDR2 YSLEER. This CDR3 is CASSQDLGAGGYTF. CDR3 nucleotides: TGCGCCAGCAGCCAAGACCTGGGGGCGGGTGGCTACACCTTC.

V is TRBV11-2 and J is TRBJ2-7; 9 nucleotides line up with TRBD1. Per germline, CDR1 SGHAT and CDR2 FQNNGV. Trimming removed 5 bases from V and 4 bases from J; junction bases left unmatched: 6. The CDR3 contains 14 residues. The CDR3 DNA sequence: TGTGCCAGCAGCCCACACAGGGGGCGATACGAGCAGTACTTC. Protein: CASSPHRGRYEQYF.

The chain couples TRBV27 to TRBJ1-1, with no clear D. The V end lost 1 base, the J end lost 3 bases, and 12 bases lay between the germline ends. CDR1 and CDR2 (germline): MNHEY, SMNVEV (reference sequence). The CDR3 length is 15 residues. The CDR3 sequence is CASSLLGGRDTEAFF. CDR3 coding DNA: TGTGCCAGCAGTTTATTAGGTGGTCGGGACACTGAAGCTTTCTTT.

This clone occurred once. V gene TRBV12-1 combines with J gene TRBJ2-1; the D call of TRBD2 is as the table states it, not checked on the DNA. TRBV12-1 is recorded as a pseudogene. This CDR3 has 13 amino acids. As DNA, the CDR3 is TGTGCCAGCAGCTTTGAACGGCGGGTTGAGCAGTTCTTC. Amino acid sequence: CASSFERRVEQFF.

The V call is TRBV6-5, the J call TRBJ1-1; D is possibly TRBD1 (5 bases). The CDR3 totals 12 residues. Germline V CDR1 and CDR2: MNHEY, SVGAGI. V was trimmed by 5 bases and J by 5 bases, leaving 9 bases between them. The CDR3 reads CASSQGGTEAFF. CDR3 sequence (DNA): TGTGCCAGCAGTCAGGGCGGGACTGAAGCTTTCTTT.

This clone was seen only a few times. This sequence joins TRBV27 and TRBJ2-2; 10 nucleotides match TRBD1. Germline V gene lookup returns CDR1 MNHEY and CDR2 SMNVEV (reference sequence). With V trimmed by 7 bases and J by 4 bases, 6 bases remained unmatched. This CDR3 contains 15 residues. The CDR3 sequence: CASTTTGGGTGELFF. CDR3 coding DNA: TGTGCCAGCACTACGACAGGGGGCGGCACCGGGGAGCTGTTTTTT.

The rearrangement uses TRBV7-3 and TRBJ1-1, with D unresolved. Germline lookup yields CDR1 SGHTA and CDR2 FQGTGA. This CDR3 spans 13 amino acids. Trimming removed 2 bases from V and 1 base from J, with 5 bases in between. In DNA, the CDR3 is TGTGCCAGCAGCTTAGAAGGGAACACTGAAGCTTTCTTT. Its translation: CASSLEGNTEAFF.

CDR3 bases: TGTGCCAGCAGCGACAATCCAGGCTCTGGGGCCAACGTCCTGACTTTC. It codes for CASSDNPGSGANVLTF. This chain uses TRBV6-4 with TRBJ2-6; D is ambiguous. The CDR3 extends over 16 amino acids. Looked up from germline, CDR1 is MRHNA and CDR2 is SNTAGT. V lost 6 bases, J lost 0 bases, and 12 bases lay in between.

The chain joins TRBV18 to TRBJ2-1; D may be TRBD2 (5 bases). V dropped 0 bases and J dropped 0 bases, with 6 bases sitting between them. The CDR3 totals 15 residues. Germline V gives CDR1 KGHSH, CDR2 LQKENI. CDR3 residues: CASSPPGSSYNEQFF. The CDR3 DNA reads TGTGCCAGCTCACCACCGGGGAGCTCCTACAATGAGCAGTTCTTC.

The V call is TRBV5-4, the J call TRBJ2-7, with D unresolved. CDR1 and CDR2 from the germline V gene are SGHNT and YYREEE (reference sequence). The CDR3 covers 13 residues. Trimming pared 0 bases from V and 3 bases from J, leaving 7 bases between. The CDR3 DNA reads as TGTGCCAGCAGCTTGGCCCAGGACTACGAGCAGTACTTC. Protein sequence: CASSLAQDYEQYF.